The 23 T cell receptor beta chains in this list originate from one sample, sequenced in a study of blood T cell repertoires in COVID-19. Only in-frame clones appear in the TCRdb table, and some are missing; sequencing was by immunoSEQ multiplex PCR. The sample lists about 170,000 clones, approximately 82% occurring once. The specimen sequenced was PBMCs or T cells enriched from blood (not recorded which). Source of these receptors: a woman aged 50 to 65 in a cohort exposed to, infected with or recovered from COVID-19 (not recorded which).

The chain couples TRBV30 to TRBJ1-6; 7 bases map to TRBD1. Per the germline V gene, CDR1 is GTSNPN and CDR2 is SVGIG (reference sequence). The J segment lost 9 bases and the V segment lost 3 bases, leaving 5 bases of the junction unmatched. The CDR3 runs 13 residues. The CDR3 DNA is TGTGCCTGGAGAAGACAGGGAGGTTCACCCCTCCACTTT. Residues: CAWRRQGGSPLHF.

The chain employs TRBV28 and TRBJ1-5; D perhaps matches TRBD1 (6 bases). CDR3 length: 15 amino acids. Looked up from germline, CDR1 is MDHEN and CDR2 is SYDVKM. Trimming took 6 bases from V and 1 from J, leaving 13 bases between them. This CDR3 reads CASSLGGRSNQPQHF. Here the CDR3 DNA reads TGTGCCAGCAGCCTCGGGGGGCGAAGCAATCAGCCCCAGCATTTT.

The chain combines TRBV19 with TRBJ2-1; 7 bases agree with TRBD2. The CDR3 runs to 17 residues. The V gene's germline CDR1 is LNHDA and CDR2 SQIVND (reference sequence). The V and J ends lost 10 bases and 6 bases, in that order; junction bases with no gene match: 21. CDR3 sequence reads: CATARATLSGDSNEQFF. The CDR3 DNA follows: TGTGCCACTGCCCGGGCCACACTCAGCGGGGATAGCAATGAGCAGTTCTTC. The full variable domain, in which reference TRBV19 and TRBJ2-1 provide the parts outside the CDR3, is DGGITQSPKYLFRKEGQNVTLSCEQNLNHDAMYWYRQDPGQGLRLIYYSQIVNDFQKGDIAEGYSVSREKKESFPLTVTSAQKNPTAFYLCATARATLSGDSNEQFFGPGTRLTVL.

This clone appeared a single time. The V and J genes are TRBV19 and TRBJ2-5; a possible D gene is TRBD1 (5 bases). The germline CDR1 and CDR2 sequences are LNHDA and SQIVND (reference sequence). With 2 bases removed from V and 5 bases from J, the gap between germline ends came to 9 bases. The CDR3 totals 13 residues. The DNA for the CDR3 is TGTGCCAGTAGTATACTGACAGAGGAGACCCAGTACTTC. Translating gives CASSILTEETQYF.

In this sample, this clone turned up once. The rearrangement joins TRBV7-3 to TRBJ2-1; the D gene is possibly TRBD2 (5 bases). The CDR3 is made up of 18 amino acids. Trimming pared 4 bases from V and 4 bases from J, leaving 23 bases between. Germline loops: CDR1 SGHTA, CDR2 FQGTGA. The CDR3 region has the DNA TGTGCCAGCAGCTCCCCTACGATTAGCGCCCGAGCGTACAATGAGCAGTTCTTC. This sequence encodes CASSSPTISARAYNEQFF.

V and J are TRBV9 and TRBJ2-7; 9 bases fit TRBD1. The CDR3 runs 14 residues. Germline trimming cut 4 bases from V and 6 bases from J; bases unmatched to any gene: 8. CDR1 is SGDLS, CDR2 YYNGEE, per germline. In DNA form, the CDR3 reads TGTGCCAGCAGCCTTGGGACAGGGCCTGGCGAGCAGTACTTC. This sequence encodes CASSLGTGPGEQYF.

The chain has TRBV29-1 and TRBJ2-3, with 11 bases that match TRBD2. From germline, CDR1 is SQVTM and CDR2 ANQGSEA. The CDR3 length is 15 residues. With V trimmed by 5 bases and J by 3 bases, 7 bases remained unmatched. The CDR3 DNA follows: TGCAGCGTTCCAGGGACTAGCGGACGTACAGATACGCAGTATTTT. As protein: CSVPGTSGRTDTQYF.

This clone is a singleton in its sample. The V call is TRBV29-1, the J call TRBJ1-1, with 9 bases aligning to TRBD1. From germline, CDR1 is SQVTM and CDR2 ANQGSEA. The CDR3 is 13 amino acids. The ends lost 3 bases at V and 6 bases at J; junction bases unmatched: 5. The CDR3: CSVDDRGIAEAFF. The CDR3 DNA is TGCAGCGTTGATGACAGGGGGATAGCTGAAGCTTTCTTT.

This sequence joins TRBV28 and TRBJ1-3, with a tentative D call TRBD1 (6 bases). The V and J ends lost 8 bases and 7 bases respectively, with 15 bases between them. The CDR3 has 13 amino acids. From germline, CDR1 is MDHEN and CDR2 SYDVKM. CDR3: CASHHRVGNTIYF. In DNA, the CDR3 is TGTGCCAGCCACCACAGGGTAGGCAACACCATATATTTT.

The chain links TRBV15 to TRBJ1-1; D is perhaps TRBD1 (5 bases). The V end lost 0 bases, the J end lost 1 base, and 12 bases lay between the germline ends. The CDR3 spans 16 residues. From germline, CDR1 is LNHNV and CDR2 YYDKDF (reference sequence). As DNA, the CDR3 is TGTGCCACCAGCAGAGATCAGGGCAGGACGAACACTGAAGCTTTCTTT. It specifies CATSRDQGRTNTEAFF.

The chain has TRBV3-1 (or the pseudogene TRBV3-2) and TRBJ2-7; 7 bases align to TRBD1. The CDR3 sequence is 14 residues long. Germline V lookup: CDR1 LGHDT, CDR2 YNNKEL (reference sequence). With V trimmed by 4 bases and J by 3 bases, 6 bases remained unmatched. CDR3 loop: CASSRRDRNYEQYF. The CDR3 DNA reads TGTGCCAGCAGCCGCCGGGACAGAAACTACGAGCAGTACTTC.

The rearrangement links TRBV18 to TRBJ2-5; 7 bases line up with TRBD1. Trimming took 1 base from V and 2 from J; bases not matched to a gene: 4. Germline CDR1 and CDR2: KGHSH and LQKENI. The CDR3 consists of 15 residues. CDR3 coding DNA: TGTGCCAGCTCACCACGTGGGACAGAGCAAGAGACCCAGTACTTC. Its translation: CASSPRGTEQETQYF.

The V call is TRBV5-1, the J call TRBJ2-1; D not certain. This CDR3 region has 15 residues. Trimming took 1 base from V and 4 from J, leaving 12 bases between them. Germline V lookup: CDR1 SGHRS, CDR2 YFSETQ. This CDR3 is CASSLTGDGYNEQFF. CDR3 in DNA: TGCGCCAGCAGCTTGACGGGTGACGGGTACAATGAGCAGTTCTTC.

The V gene is TRBV9, the J gene TRBJ2-7; 9 nucleotides agree with TRBD1. The CDR3 is 14 residues long. J gave up 7 bases and V 4 bases, and 9 bases lay outside the gene matches. The germline V gene has CDR1 SGDLS and CDR2 YYNGEE. Here the CDR3 reads CASSPYQGTGEQYF. Written as DNA, the CDR3 is TGTGCCAGCAGCCCCTATCAGGGGACAGGGGAGCAGTACTTC.

V gene TRBV9 combines with J gene TRBJ2-1, with TRBD1 matching over 11 bases. V lost 0 bases to trimming and J lost 15 bases; unmatched junction nucleotides: 20. The CDR3 is made up of 18 amino acids. Germline CDR1 and CDR2: SGDLS and YYNGEE. The CDR3: CASSVGVNLGQGVGQAFF. The CDR3 DNA is TGTGCCAGCAGCGTAGGAGTAAATTTGGGACAGGGGGTGGGCCAAGCGTTCTTC.

This chain connects TRBV5-1 to TRBJ2-5; 10 bases align to TRBD2. V lost 4 bases to trimming and J lost 5 bases; unmatched junction nucleotides: 5. Germline CDR1 reads SGHRS; CDR2 reads YFSETQ. The CDR3 has 14 amino acids. CDR3 in DNA: TGCGCCAGCAGCATAAGCGGGGGGGCGGAGACCCAGTACTTC. As protein: CASSISGGAETQYF.

V gene TRBV7-9 combines with J gene TRBJ2-1, with 9 nucleotides matching TRBD1. Germline V CDR1 and CDR2: SEHNR, FQNEAQ (reference sequence). The CDR3 has 15 amino acids. Losses at the gene ends were 4 bases for V and 5 bases for J; bases not matched to a gene: 6. The CDR3 coding sequence is TGTGCCAGCAGCTGGCGGGACAGGGCAGACAATGAGCAGTTCTTC. Its translation is CASSWRDRADNEQFF.

The chain has TRBV19 and TRBJ1-4; D is possibly TRBD1 (5 bases). Trimming took off 1 base at V and 0 bases at J, with 9 bases between the two ends. The CDR3 is made up of 16 amino acids. Per germline, CDR1 LNHDA and CDR2 SQIVND (reference sequence). The CDR3 reads CASSIAKTATNEKLFF. DNA for the CDR3: TGTGCCAGTAGTATAGCAAAGACAGCAACTAATGAAAAACTGTTTTTT.

This clone was picked up one time. The chain combines TRBV11-1 with TRBJ2-5, with a tentative D call TRBD2 (5 bases). Per the germline V gene, CDR1 is SGHAT and CDR2 is FQDESV (reference sequence). The CDR3 spans 13 residues. V dropped 5 bases and J dropped 5 bases, with 12 bases sitting between them. This CDR3 is CASSPRGSETQYF. CDR3 sequence (DNA): TGTGCCAGCAGCCCCCGGGGATCGGAGACCCAGTACTTC.

This clone was counted a single time. This CDR3 reads CASRDGGSTDTQYF. CDR3 DNA: TGTGCCAGTAGGGACGGGGGGTCGACAGATACGCAGTATTTT. J is TRBJ2-3 and V is TRBV19; 7 nucleotides match TRBD2. The CDR3 has 14 residues. Germline CDR1 is LNHDA and CDR2 is SQIVND (reference sequence). With 6 bases clipped from V and 3 bases from J, the junction kept 6 bases outside the gene matches.

J is TRBJ1-5 and V is TRBV16; TRBD1 might be the D (5 bases). Per the germline V gene, CDR1 is KGHSY and CDR2 is FQNENV. V lost 2 bases and J 7 bases, leaving 12 bases between the germline ends. The CDR3 consists of 14 residues. The CDR3 sequence: CASSQRTGGQPQHF. The CDR3 DNA is TGTGCCAGCAGCCAAAGGACTGGGGGGCAGCCCCAGCATTTT.

The chain links TRBV6-2 or TRBV6-3 to TRBJ1-2, with D possibly matching TRBD1 (6 bases). This CDR3 has 14 residues. Germline V CDR1 and CDR2: MNHEY, SVGEGT. V was trimmed by 2 bases and J by 4 bases, leaving 11 bases between them. This chain's CDR3 is CASSYGGRGYGYTF. The CDR3 DNA follows: TGTGCCAGCAGTTACGGGGGCCGGGGCTATGGCTACACCTTC.

The J gene is TRBJ2-3, the V gene TRBV6-5; TRBD2 matches 7 bases. J lost 6 bases, V lost 7 bases, and 13 bases had no gene match. This CDR3 contains 15 residues. Germline values: CDR1 MNHEY, CDR2 SVGAGI. CDR3 in amino acids: CASMRRGGPGDTQYF. The CDR3, as DNA: TGTGCCAGCATGCGGCGGGGAGGGCCGGGGGATACGCAGTATTTT.